There are many counts of the clone carrying this TCR beta chain. No antigen is known for it. The data were obtained in a study of CD8 T cells in ankylosing spondylitis. Regarding the study as a whole: Researchers reportedly found disease-linked clones significantly enriched in matched ankylosing spondylitis synovial fluid.

Preparation of TCR beta libraries was done by quantitative 5'-RACE with molecular barcodes. One entry per CDR3 protein results from TCRdb running MiXCR on the 5' RACE reads. The sample contains tens of thousands of distinct CDR3 sequences, approximately 10% of which appear only once. Germline V gene lookup returns CDR1 ENHRY and CDR2 SYGVKD. The CDR3 length is 14 residues. The V and J ends lost 4 bases and 4 bases respectively, with 10 bases between them. This TCR was recovered from a male donor with ankylosing spondylitis or in good health (not recorded which). The V and J genes are TRBV10-3 and TRBJ2-2; D remains unclear. The specimen sequenced was blood, either unsorted or a sorted T cell fraction (not recorded which). The CDR3, as DNA: TGTGCCATCAGTGGCGGAGTGGGCACCGGGGAGCTGTTTTTT. It translates to CAISGGVGTGELFF.